The following is a T cell receptor (beta chain) sequence with its context. Profiled with immunoSEQ multiplex PCR; TCRdb holds only in-frame clones, not every one. The table records approximately 61,000 clones, about 91% of them present only once. These data come from a study of OX40 agonist ivuxolimab in advanced cancers. Study-level information: It was ivuxolimab, an agonistic anti-OX40 (CD134) antibody, that patients were treated with. Patients received intravenous ivuxolimab every 2 weeks at 0.01 to 10 mg/kg. A history of anti-PD-1, anti-PD-L1 or anti-CTLA-4 therapy was acceptable, and roughly 40% had some.

V was clipped by 2 bases and J by 3 bases; unmatched bases: 12. From germline, CDR1 is SGHAT and CDR2 FQNNGV. The CDR3 loop spans 17 amino acids. The chain carries TRBV11-2 and TRBJ2-7; TRBD1 aligns across 8 bases. The sequence was collected from an adult with an advanced solid tumor such as melanoma, head and neck, liver or kidney cancer. Sample: CD4+ or CD8+ T cells sorted from blood, taken in a trial of the OX40 agonist ivuxolimab. The CDR3 DNA reads TGTGCCAGCAGCTTAATGGAGACAGGGGTGATGAACTACGAGCAGTACTTC. Translating it yields CASSLMETGVMNYEQYF.